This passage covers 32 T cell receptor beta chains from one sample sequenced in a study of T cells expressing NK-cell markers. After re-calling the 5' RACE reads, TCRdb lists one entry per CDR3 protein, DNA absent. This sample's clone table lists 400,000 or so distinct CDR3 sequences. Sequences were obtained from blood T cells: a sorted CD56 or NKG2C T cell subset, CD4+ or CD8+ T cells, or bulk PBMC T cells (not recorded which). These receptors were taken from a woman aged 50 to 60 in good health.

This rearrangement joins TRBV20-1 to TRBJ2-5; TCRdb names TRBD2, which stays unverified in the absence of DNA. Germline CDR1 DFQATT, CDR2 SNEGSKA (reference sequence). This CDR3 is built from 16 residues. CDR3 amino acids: CSARDSGRAIQETQYF.

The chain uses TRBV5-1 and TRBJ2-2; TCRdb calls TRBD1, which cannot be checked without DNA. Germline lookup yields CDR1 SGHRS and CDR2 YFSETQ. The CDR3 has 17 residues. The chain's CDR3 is CASSLRTGGPNTGELFF.

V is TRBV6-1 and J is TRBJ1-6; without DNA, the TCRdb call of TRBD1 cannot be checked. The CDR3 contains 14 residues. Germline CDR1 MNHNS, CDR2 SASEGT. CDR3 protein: CASSLGPGNSPLHF.

The CDR3 region is CASSIQGIGNTEAFF. This chain joins TRBV5-1 and TRBJ1-1; no DNA is available, so the TRBD1 call from TCRdb remains unchecked. Germline CDR1 and CDR2: SGHRS and YFSETQ. CDR3 length: 15 amino acids.

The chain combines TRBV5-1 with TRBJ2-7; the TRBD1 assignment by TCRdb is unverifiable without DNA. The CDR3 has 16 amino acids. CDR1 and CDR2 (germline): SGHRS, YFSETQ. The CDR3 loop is CASSLYTDRQPSEQYF.

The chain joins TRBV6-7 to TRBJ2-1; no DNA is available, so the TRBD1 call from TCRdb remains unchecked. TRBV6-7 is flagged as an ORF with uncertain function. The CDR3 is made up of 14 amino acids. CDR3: CSEGTVEPNNEQFF.

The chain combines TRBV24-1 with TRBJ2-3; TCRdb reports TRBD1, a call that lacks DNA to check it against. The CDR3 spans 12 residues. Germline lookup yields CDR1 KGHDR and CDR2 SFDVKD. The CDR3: CATSDRGHSQYF.

CDR3 residues: CASSELGGDQETQYF. The chain links TRBV25-1 to TRBJ2-5. The germline gives CDR1 MGHDK, CDR2 SYGVNS. The CDR3 has 15 residues.

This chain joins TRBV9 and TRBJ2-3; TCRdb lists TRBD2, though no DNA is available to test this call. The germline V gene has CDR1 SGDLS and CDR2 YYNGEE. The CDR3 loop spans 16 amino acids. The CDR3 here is CASSDAGTLVLDTQYF.

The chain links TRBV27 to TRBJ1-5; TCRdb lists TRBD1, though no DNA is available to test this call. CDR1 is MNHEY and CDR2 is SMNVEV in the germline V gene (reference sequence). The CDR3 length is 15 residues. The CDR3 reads CASSLVRDMDQPQHF.

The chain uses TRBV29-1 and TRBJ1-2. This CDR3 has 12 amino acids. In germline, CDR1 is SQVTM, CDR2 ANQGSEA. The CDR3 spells CSVDSGNGGYTF. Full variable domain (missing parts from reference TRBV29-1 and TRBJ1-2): SAVISQKPSRDICQRGTSLTIQCQVDSQVTMMFWYRQQPGQSLTLIATANQGSEATYESGFVIDKFPISRPNLTFSTLTVSNMSPEDSSIYLCSVDSGNGGYTFGSGTRLTVV.

The CDR3 is CASSRRARETQYF. The gene calls are TRBV12-3 or TRBV12-4 and TRBJ2-5; TCRdb outputs TRBD2, but without DNA this stays unchecked. The CDR3 has 13 residues.

The CDR3 is CASSSFHELFF. V usage is TRBV11-3 and J usage is TRBJ2-2. CDR1 and CDR2 from the germline V gene are SGHNT and YENEEA. The CDR3 has 11 residues.

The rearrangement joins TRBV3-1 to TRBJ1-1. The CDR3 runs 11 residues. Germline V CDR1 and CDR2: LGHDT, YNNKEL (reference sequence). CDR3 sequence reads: CASSQDGKAFF.

This chain's CDR3 is CASSYGDRTSGSPDTQYF. This chain joins TRBV6-2 or TRBV6-3 and TRBJ2-3; TCRdb indicates TRBD2, and absent DNA this call remains unverified. CDR1 and CDR2 from the germline V gene are MNHEY and SVGEGT. The CDR3 length is 18 residues.

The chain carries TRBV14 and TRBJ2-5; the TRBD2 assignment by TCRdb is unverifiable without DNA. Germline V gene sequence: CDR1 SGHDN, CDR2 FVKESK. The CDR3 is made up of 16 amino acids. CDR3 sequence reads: CASSPLGRETKETQYF.

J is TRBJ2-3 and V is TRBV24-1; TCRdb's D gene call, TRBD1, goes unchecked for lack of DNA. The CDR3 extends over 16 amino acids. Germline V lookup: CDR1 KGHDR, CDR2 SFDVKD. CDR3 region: CATSDRGGPDSDTQYF.

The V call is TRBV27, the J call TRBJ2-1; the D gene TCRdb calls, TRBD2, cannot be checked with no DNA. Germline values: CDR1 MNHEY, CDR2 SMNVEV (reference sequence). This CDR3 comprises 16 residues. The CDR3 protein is CASRGAGAPGYNEQFF.

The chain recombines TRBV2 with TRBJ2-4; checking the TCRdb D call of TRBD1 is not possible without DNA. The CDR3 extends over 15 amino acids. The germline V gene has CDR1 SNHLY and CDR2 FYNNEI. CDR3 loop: CASSQGKLAKNIQYF.

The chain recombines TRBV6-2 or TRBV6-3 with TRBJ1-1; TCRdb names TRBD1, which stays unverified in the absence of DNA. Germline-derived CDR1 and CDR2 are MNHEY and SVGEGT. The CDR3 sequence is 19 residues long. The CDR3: CASSYIFPGAVYRNTEAFF.

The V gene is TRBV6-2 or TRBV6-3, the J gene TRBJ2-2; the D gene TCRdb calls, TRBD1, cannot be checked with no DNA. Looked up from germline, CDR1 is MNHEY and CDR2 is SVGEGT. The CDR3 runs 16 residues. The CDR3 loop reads CASSTPRQANTGELFF.

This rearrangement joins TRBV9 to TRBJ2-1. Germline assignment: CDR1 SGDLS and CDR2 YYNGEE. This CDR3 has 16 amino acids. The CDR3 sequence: CASSVLDRASYNEQFF.

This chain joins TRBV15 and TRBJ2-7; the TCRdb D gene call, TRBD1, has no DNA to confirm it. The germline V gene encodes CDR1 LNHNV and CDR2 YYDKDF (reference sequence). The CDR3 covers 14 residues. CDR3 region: CATSRGQGAYEQYF.

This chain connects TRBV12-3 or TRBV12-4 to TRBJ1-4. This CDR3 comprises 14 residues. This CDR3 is CASSLLRENEKLFF.

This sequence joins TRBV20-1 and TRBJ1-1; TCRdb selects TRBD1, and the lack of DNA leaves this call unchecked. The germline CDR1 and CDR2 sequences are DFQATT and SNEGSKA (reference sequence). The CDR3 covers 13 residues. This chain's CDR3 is CSARGGEGVRAFF.

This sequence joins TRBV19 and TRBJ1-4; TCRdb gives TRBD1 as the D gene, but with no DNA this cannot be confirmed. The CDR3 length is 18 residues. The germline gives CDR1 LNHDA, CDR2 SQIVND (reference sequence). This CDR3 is CASSSMDRPHATNEKLFF. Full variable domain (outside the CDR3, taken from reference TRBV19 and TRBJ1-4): DGGITQSPKYLFRKEGQNVTLSCEQNLNHDAMYWYRQDPGQGLRLIYYSQIVNDFQKGDIAEGYSVSREKKESFPLTVTSAQKNPTAFYLCASSSMDRPHATNEKLFFGSGTQLSVL.

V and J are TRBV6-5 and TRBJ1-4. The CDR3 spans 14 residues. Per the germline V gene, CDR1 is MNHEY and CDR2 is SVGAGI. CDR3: CASRPTGSDEKLFF.

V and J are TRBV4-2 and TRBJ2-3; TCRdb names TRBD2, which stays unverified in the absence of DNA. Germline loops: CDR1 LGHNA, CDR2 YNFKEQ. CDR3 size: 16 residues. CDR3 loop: CASSQTAGWSTDTQYF.

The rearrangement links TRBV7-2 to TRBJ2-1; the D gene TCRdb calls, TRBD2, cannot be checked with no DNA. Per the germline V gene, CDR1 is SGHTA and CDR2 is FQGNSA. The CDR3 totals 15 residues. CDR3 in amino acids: CASSLGLAGRGEQFF.

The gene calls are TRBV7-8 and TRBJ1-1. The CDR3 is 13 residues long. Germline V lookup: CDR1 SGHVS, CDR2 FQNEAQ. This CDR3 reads CASSTRKDLEAFF.

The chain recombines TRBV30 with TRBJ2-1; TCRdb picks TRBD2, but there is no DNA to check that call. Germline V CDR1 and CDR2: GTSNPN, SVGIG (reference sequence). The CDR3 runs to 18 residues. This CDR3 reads CAWSRWASGRAGYNEQFF.

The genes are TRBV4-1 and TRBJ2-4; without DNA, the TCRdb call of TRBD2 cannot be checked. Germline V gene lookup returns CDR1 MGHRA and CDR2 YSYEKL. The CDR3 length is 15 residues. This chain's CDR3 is CASSQHPGLAYIQYF.